The 20 T cell receptor beta chains reported below all come from one sample, sequenced in a study of early T cells in non-severe SARS-CoV-2 infection. From the 5' RACE reads, TCRdb called clonotypes with MiXCR, one entry per CDR3 protein. The repertoire holds 30,000 or so distinct CDR3 sequences, with less than 6.5% as singletons. The sequenced sample consisted of whole blood. The origin of the receptors is an adult who was a healthcare worker with PCR-confirmed SARS-CoV-2 infection or an uninfected control (not recorded which).

This clonotype occurred many times. The chain is built from TRBV12-3 or TRBV12-4 and TRBJ1-2; D gene ambiguous. V gave up 3 bases and J gave up 4 bases, with 12 bases separating them. The CDR3 spans 14 residues. CDR3 protein: CASSFIRGVYGYTF. The CDR3 DNA reads as TGTGCCAGCAGTTTCATTCGGGGAGTCTATGGCTACACCTTC.

This clonotype has a count of ten or more. The V and J genes are TRBV18 and TRBJ2-7; 12 bases line up with TRBD2. The CDR3 runs to 16 residues. CDR1 is KGHSH, CDR2 LQKENI, per germline. Germline trimming cut 0 bases from V and 2 bases from J; bases unmatched to any gene: 2. For the CDR3, the DNA is TGTGCCAGCTCACCACCCGGACTAGCGGGGACCTACGAGCAGTACTTC. Translation gives CASSPPGLAGTYEQYF.

This clonotype was picked up many times. V gene TRBV28 combines with J gene TRBJ1-2, with 9 bases fitting TRBD1. The length of the CDR3 is 14 residues. Germline V gene sequence: CDR1 MDHEN, CDR2 SYDVKM. J lost 8 bases, V lost 5 bases, and 9 bases had no gene match. CDR3: CASSLEDRGPGYTF. CDR3 coding DNA: TGTGCCAGCAGTCTCGAGGACAGGGGTCCGGGCTACACCTTC.

This clonotype was counted ten times or more. The J gene is TRBJ2-1, the V gene TRBV5-4; D call uncertain. The V end lost 4 bases, the J end lost 0 bases, and 14 bases lay between the germline ends. The CDR3 sequence is 16 residues long. The germline V gene has CDR1 SGHNT and CDR2 YYREEE (reference sequence). CDR3 region: CASSPDSPSSYNEQFF. The DNA of the CDR3 is TGTGCCAGCAGCCCAGACTCCCCCAGCTCCTACAATGAGCAGTTCTTC.

This clonotype was counted at least ten times. The gene calls are TRBV6-1 and TRBJ2-1; D possibly matches TRBD1 or TRBD2 (5 bases each). Germline V CDR1 and CDR2: MNHNS, SASEGT. V lost 5 bases and J lost 2, with 16 bases in between. The CDR3 consists of 16 residues. The DNA for the CDR3 is TGTGCCAGCAGTATGGAGAGAGGGGTGGCCTACAATGAGCAGTTCTTC. It is translated as CASSMERGVAYNEQFF.

In this sample, this clonotype turned up many times. The chain joins TRBV20-1 to TRBJ2-7, with 8 bases that match TRBD2. With 7 bases clipped from V and 0 bases from J, the junction kept 11 bases outside the gene matches. CDR1 and CDR2 (germline): DFQATT, SNEGSKA (reference sequence). The CDR3 is made up of 15 amino acids. CDR3 loop: CSVRGTTSDSYEQYF. The CDR3 nucleotides read TGCAGTGTCAGGGGTACGACTAGCGACTCCTACGAGCAGTACTTC.

In this sample, this clonotype turned up many times. The chain recombines TRBV7-3 with TRBJ2-1; 14 positions match TRBD2. Germline CDR1 and CDR2: SGHTA and FQGTGA. J was trimmed by 7 bases and V by 1 base; bases with no gene match: 18. This CDR3 comprises 21 residues. CDR3 residues: CASSLIRWTSGRTGKGNEQFF. The DNA of the CDR3 is TGTGCCAGCAGCTTAATTAGGTGGACTAGCGGGAGGACGGGGAAGGGAAATGAGCAGTTCTTC.

This chain connects TRBV19 to TRBJ2-6; 9 bases fit TRBD1. V shed 7 bases, J shed 0 bases, and the junction held 7 bases outside the gene matches. The CDR3 contains 17 residues. Germline assignment: CDR1 LNHDA and CDR2 SQIVND (reference sequence). CDR3 sequence (DNA): TGTGCCAGTACCGCCGGGACAGGGCTCTCTGGGGCCAACGTCCTGACTTTC. Amino acid sequence: CASTAGTGLSGANVLTF. The variable domain in full, completed from reference TRBV19 and TRBJ2-6, reads DGGITQSPKYLFRKEGQNVTLSCEQNLNHDAMYWYRQDPGQGLRLIYYSQIVNDFQKGDIAEGYSVSREKKESFPLTVTSAQKNPTAFYLCASTAGTGLSGANVLTFGAGSRLTVL.

In this sample, this clonotype turned up many times. The genes are TRBV20-1 and TRBJ2-3, with D hard to call. This CDR3 has 13 residues. In germline, CDR1 is DFQATT, CDR2 SNEGSKA (reference sequence). Between the trimmed V and J ends, which lost 0 bases and 3 bases, there was a span of 7 bases. The CDR3 region is CSARDRNTDTQYF. The CDR3 DNA sequence: TGCAGTGCTAGAGACAGGAATACAGATACGCAGTATTTT.

This clonotype was observed many times. J is TRBJ2-1 and V is TRBV18, with D tentatively TRBD1 or TRBD2 (6 bases each). The germline V and J ends were trimmed by 0 bases and 6 bases, with 15 bases remaining between them. Germline CDR1 reads KGHSH; CDR2 reads LQKENI. The CDR3 is made up of 16 amino acids. The CDR3 DNA is TGTGCCAGCTCACCACCGCGGGACACCCAACTCAATGAGCAGTTCTTC. This codes for CASSPPRDTQLNEQFF.

This clonotype occurred many times. J is TRBJ2-7 and V is TRBV28; D is possibly TRBD1 (6 bases). The V and J ends lost 6 bases and 3 bases respectively, with 15 bases between them. The germline CDR1 and CDR2 sequences are MDHEN and SYDVKM. The CDR3 runs to 14 residues. CDR3 nucleotides: TGTGCCAGCAGCCATACCGGGGACAACTACGAGCAGTACTTC. Translation: CASSHTGDNYEQYF.

This clonotype was detected many times. The chain combines TRBV10-3 with TRBJ1-2, with D possibly TRBD1 on 6 matching bases. V lost 4 bases to trimming and J lost 0 bases, with 18 bases between them. Per the germline V gene, CDR1 is ENHRY and CDR2 is SYGVKD. The CDR3 extends over 17 amino acids. The CDR3 DNA reads TGTGCCATCAGTGGCCCCAAAGGGGGGGGTTCTAACTATGGCTACACCTTC. Translating gives CAISGPKGGGSNYGYTF.

This clonotype showed up many times. This chain uses TRBV6-2 or TRBV6-3 with TRBJ1-2; D remains ambiguous. V was cut by 5 bases and J by 0 bases, with 7 bases left in between. This CDR3 comprises 13 residues. The V gene's germline CDR1 is MNHEY and CDR2 SVGEGT. The CDR3 spells CASSVDANYGYTF. CDR3 DNA sequence: TGTGCCAGCAGTGTGGACGCTAACTATGGCTACACCTTC.

This clonotype showed up many times. V is TRBV10-3 and J is TRBJ1-6; D remains ambiguous. This CDR3 has 15 residues. Germline assignment: CDR1 ENHRY and CDR2 SYGVKD. V lost 3 bases, J lost 5 bases, and 11 bases lay in between. The CDR3 DNA is TGTGCCATCAGTGATGGCGGATCAAATAATTCACCCCTCCACTTT. It yields the protein CAISDGGSNNSPLHF.

This clonotype was observed at least ten times. The chain recombines TRBV12-3 or TRBV12-4 with TRBJ2-7; D is perhaps TRBD1 (6 bases). V lost 5 bases to trimming and J lost 2 bases, with 16 bases between them. This CDR3 comprises 15 residues. CDR3 amino acids: CASSTGQTLPYEQYF. The DNA of the CDR3 is TGTGCCAGCAGTACCGGACAGACTTTACCCTACGAGCAGTACTTC.

This clonotype was picked up many times. CDR3 sequence reads: CAIKGEGSAEAFF. The CDR3, as DNA: TGTGCCATCAAGGGTGAGGGATCGGCGGAAGCTTTCTTT. V usage is TRBV10-3 and J usage is TRBJ1-1; D is uncertain. Trimming shortened V by 7 bases and J by 8 bases, and 17 bases separated the two germline ends. This CDR3 is built from 13 residues. Germline-derived CDR1 and CDR2 are ENHRY and SYGVKD.

This clonotype occurred many times. This chain joins TRBV20-1 and TRBJ1-6; TRBD1 might be the D (5 bases). Germline V gene lookup returns CDR1 DFQATT and CDR2 SNEGSKA (reference sequence). V lost 5 bases to trimming and J lost 7 bases, with 15 bases between them. The CDR3 spans 14 residues. This CDR3 is CSAWGRALNSPLHF. The CDR3 DNA sequence: TGCAGTGCTTGGGGGAGGGCCCTGAATTCACCCCTCCACTTT.

This clonotype was detected a few times. V is TRBV11-2 and J is TRBJ2-7; tentatively, D is TRBD1 (6 bases). This CDR3 is 16 amino acids long. V was pared by 1 base and J by 4 bases, with 17 bases between. Germline values: CDR1 SGHAT, CDR2 FQNNGV. The CDR3, as DNA: TGTGCCAGCAGCTTAGCATTGGGACACGGAGCGTACGAGCAGTACTTC. Protein: CASSLALGHGAYEQYF.

This clonotype has ten or more counts. The chain has TRBV18 and TRBJ2-1; D uncertain. The germline CDR1 and CDR2 sequences are KGHSH and LQKENI. The CDR3 runs 15 residues. Trimming removed 0 bases from V and 2 bases from J, with 8 bases in between. CDR3 DNA: TGTGCCAGCTCACCACCGAGCTATACCTACAATGAGCAGTTCTTC. Translated, it gives CASSPPSYTYNEQFF.

This clonotype was detected ten times or more. The gene calls are TRBV18 and TRBJ2-1; tentative D call: TRBD2 (5 bases). Germline values: CDR1 KGHSH, CDR2 LQKENI. The CDR3 runs to 15 residues. Trimming pared 3 bases from V and 6 bases from J, leaving 15 bases between. The CDR3 here is CASSPTSSPINEQFF. CDR3 nucleotides: TGTGCCAGCTCACCCACTAGTTCCCCTATCAATGAGCAGTTCTTC. The entire variable domain, with the rest obtained from reference TRBV18 and TRBJ2-1, is as follows: NAGVMQNPRHLVRRRGQEARLRCSPMKGHSHVYWYRQLPEEGLKFMVYLQKENIIDESGMPKERFSAEFPKEGPSILRIQQVVRGDSAAYFCASSPTSSPINEQFFGPGTRLTVL.